Listed below are T cell receptor beta chains from one sample, sequenced in a study of CXCR3-negative and CXCR3-positive naive CD8 T cells. Following a re-call of the 5' RACE reads, TCRdb has one entry per CDR3 protein and lacks DNA. The sample table includes approximately 52,000 distinct CDR3 sequences. The specimen sequenced was memory CD8+ T cells from blood. Receptor source: a human donor in good health. Some clones in this sample may be carry-over from other donors' samples. The CDR3 runs from the conserved cysteine through the conserved F or W. Fields, in order: J gene, V gene, CDR3 protein.

TRBJ2-3,TRBV7-2,CASSLDLLTSTDTQYF
TRBJ1-1,TRBV7-9,CASSLVRGGMNTEAFF
TRBJ2-3,TRBV5-1,CASSSLADSTDTQYF
TRBJ2-3,TRBV24-1,CATSDLNTDTQYF
TRBJ2-1,TRBV4-1,CASSQDSIAPYYNEQFF
TRBJ1-4,TRBV28,CASDRGGHEKLFF
TRBJ2-3,TRBV20-1,CSAASGGGSDTQYF
TRBJ2-3,TRBV7-9,CASSLEERTDTQYF
TRBJ2-1,TRBV7-3,CASSYLGAGVNEQFF
TRBJ2-3,TRBV12-3/TRBV12-4,CASSLMGIPDTQYF
TRBJ2-1,TRBV29-1,CSVRRRDREHNEQFF
TRBJ2-2,TRBV6-4,CASSTGADTGELFF
TRBJ2-7,TRBV12-3/TRBV12-4,CASSFHPYEKYF
TRBJ2-1,TRBV29-1,CSASTSSYNEQFF
TRBJ2-2,TRBV7-6,CASSLVEEQTGELVF
TRBJ2-1,TRBV10-3,CAISESGNEQFF
TRBJ2-3,TRBV6-4,CASSGIAGGTDTQYF
TRBJ2-1,TRBV5-1,CASSLSDVYNEQFF
TRBJ2-7,TRBV14,CASSQDFRSGNEQYF
TRBJ2-2,TRBV6-4,CASSPGTSTGELFF
TRBJ2-6,TRBV6-6,CASSYPNRGSGANVLTF
TRBJ1-4,TRBV15,CATSTQEGTNEKLFF
TRBJ2-5,TRBV3-1,CASPRPGQGTFRPKETQYF
TRBJ2-3,TRBV4-3,CASSQGSAGGTTDTQYF
TRBJ2-5,TRBV6-2/TRBV6-3,CASSLRTSGGYQETQYF
TRBJ2-3,TRBV6-2/TRBV6-3,CASSYSEVAEPEGDTQYF
TRBJ2-2,TRBV5-1,CASSLGRNTGELFF
TRBJ2-1,TRBV12-3/TRBV12-4,CASSLTSGASEQFF
TRBJ2-6,TRBV4-1,CASSQEGPGAWANVLTF
TRBJ2-7,TRBV12-5,CASGLSGGPYEQYF
TRBJ2-1,TRBV29-1,CSVSPGANSYNEQFF
TRBJ2-2,TRBV29-1,CSVELGSGELFF
TRBJ1-5,TRBV13,CASSLGGTSGEGNQPQHF
TRBJ2-7,TRBV6-5,CASSLALSSYEQYF
TRBJ2-1,TRBV28,CASSLRFLPGNEQFF
TRBJ1-5,TRBV29-1,CSVAEGGSNQPQHF
TRBJ2-7,TRBV4-1,CASSQDRDPYEQYF
TRBJ2-7,TRBV4-2,CASSQGASGAYEQYF
TRBJ1-1,TRBV5-6,CASRLDRMNTEAFF
TRBJ2-7,TRBV29-1,CSGLDGYEQYF
TRBJ2-1,TRBV4-3,CASSQGGASGEITYNEQFF
TRBJ1-5,TRBV5-6,CASSPGQDLQPQHF
TRBJ1-1,TRBV7-9,CASSLHVAGPEAFF
TRBJ2-7,TRBV4-2,CASSPRAGALYEQYF
TRBJ2-1,TRBV12-3/TRBV12-4,CASRGTGNYNEQFF